The 5 T cell receptor beta chains reported below all come from one sample, sequenced in a study of blood T cell repertoires in COVID-19 (dated by TCRdb to 2019 to 2021). The library was generated by the immunoSEQ multiplex PCR assay. This is the immuneACCESS table as TCRdb keeps it, with only in-frame sequences that have V and J called. A part of the clones is gone; compared with another copy, unresolved V genes explain less than half, and the rest is unexplained. The sample table contains 150,000 to 200,000 clones; only one count was recorded for roughly 90% of them. The biggest ten clones account for roughly 0.82% of the sample. The source material was PBMCs or T cells enriched from blood (not recorded which). All receptors derive from a woman under 30 who had recovered from COVID-19.

The chain recombines TRBV10-3 with TRBJ2-7; 9 bases line up with TRBD1. Germline V gene lookup returns CDR1 ENHRY and CDR2 SYGVKD. The CDR3 has 12 amino acids. V dropped 11 bases and J dropped 3; count of bases not matched to a gene: 5. CDR3 bases: TGTGCCTCGGACAGGGGAGGCTACGAGCAGTACTTC. This codes for CASDRGGYEQYF.

The V call is TRBV5-4, the J call TRBJ2-7, with 7 bases matching TRBD1. Germline values: CDR1 SGHNT, CDR2 YYREEE (reference sequence). V dropped 3 bases and J dropped 2; count of bases not matched to a gene: 8. This CDR3 region has 15 residues. The CDR3: CASSSDRIFTYEQYF. The CDR3 coding sequence is TGTGCCAGCAGCTCGGACAGGATCTTCACCTACGAGCAGTACTTC. The full variable domain, in which reference TRBV5-4 and TRBJ2-7 provide the parts outside the CDR3, is ETGVTQSPTHLIKTRGQQVTLRCSSQSGHNTVSWYQQALGQGPQFIFQYYREEENGRGNFPPRFSGLQFPNYSSELNVNALELDDSALYLCASSSDRIFTYEQYFGPGTRLTVT.

The J gene is TRBJ1-1, the V gene TRBV10-3; D may be TRBD1 (5 bases). V was shortened by 3 bases and J by 2 bases, with 10 bases between the two germline ends. This CDR3 has 14 residues. Germline-derived CDR1 and CDR2 are ENHRY and SYGVKD. CDR3 nucleotide sequence: TGTGCCATCAGTGACTGGGGCACAAACACTGAAGCTTTCTTT. It encodes CAISDWGTNTEAFF.

This sequence joins TRBV4-1 and TRBJ2-7; D possibly corresponds to TRBD2 (6 bases). CDR1 MGHRA and CDR2 YSYEKL come from the germline V gene. Deletions cut 0 bases from V and 0 bases from J, with 9 bases between. The CDR3 has 15 amino acids. The CDR3 DNA reads as TGCGCCAGCAGCCAAGATCCTAGCGCCTCCTACGAGCAGTACTTC. Translated: CASSQDPSASYEQYF.

The chain joins TRBV4-2 to TRBJ1-4, with 10 bases lining up with TRBD1. This CDR3 has 18 residues. The V and J ends lost 4 bases and 4 bases, in that order; junction bases with no gene match: 12. In germline, CDR1 is LGHNA, CDR2 YNFKEQ. CDR3 protein: CASSPDRGQARGNEKLFF. The CDR3 DNA sequence: TGTGCCAGCAGCCCCGACAGGGGGCAGGCCCGAGGTAATGAAAAACTGTTTTTT.